This TCR beta chain was captured by sequencing in a study of cytomegalovirus exposure and HLA in healthy donors. Study-wide background: Among the 398 genotyped donors, over 70% were placed in the Caucasian-associated ancestry cluster.

Points on this clone: Its antigen is not known.

Study findings and constraints: Investigators reported 164 TCR beta chains as tied to cytomegalovirus. Upon later analysis, TCR association rates were observed to vary by HLA locus, being highest for DRB1 and lowest for HLA-C.

Germline assignment: CDR1 SGDLS and CDR2 YYNGEE. The CDR3 runs to 17 residues. Trimming removed 4 bases from V and 8 bases from J; junction bases left unmatched: 9. The PCR had 60 Vbeta and 13 Jbeta primers. Measured with immunoSEQ multiplex PCR; TCRdb has only the in-frame clones, and not every one. The sample has 85,000 to 130,000 clones; roughly four fifths are singletons. The V gene is TRBV9, the J gene TRBJ2-1, with 16 bases fitting TRBD2. Sequencing input: PBMCs. The TCR comes from a woman in her forties or fifties in good health and CMV-seropositive. The CDR3 coding sequence is TGTGCCAGCAGCCCCCAGGGACTAGCGGGGGGGCGTTATGAGCAGTTCTTC. It specifies CASSPQGLAGGRYEQFF.